This T cell receptor (beta chain) was sequenced during a study of CD8 T cells in Susac syndrome. This clonotype has a handful of counts. RNA amounts of about 0.5 to 1 ug underwent reverse transcription with random hexamers. Amplification of the TCR beta CDR3 was carried out by immunoSEQ multiplex PCR, which spanned a total of 54 Vbeta and 13 Jbeta segments. Via MiXCR, TCRdb re-called the immunoSEQ multiplex PCR reads, giving one row per CDR3 protein. This table holds some 400,000 distinct CDR3 sequences, approximately 89% found once. High-throughput TCR beta sequencing covered peripheral CD8+ and CD4+ T cells. While CD8+ and CD4+ T cells were isolated negatively, TEMRA cells were enriched by FACS. V dropped 4 bases and J dropped 3 bases, with 15 bases sitting between them. The germline gives CDR1 MNHEY, CDR2 SVGEGT. The CDR3 extends over 15 amino acids.

The rearrangement joins TRBV6-2 or TRBV6-3 to TRBJ1-1, with D perhaps matching TRBD1 (6 bases). This clonotype was obtained from a human donor with multiple sclerosis. Sequencing was performed on CD8+ T cells from PBMCs. The CDR3 is CASSSRGLEDTEAFF. As DNA, the CDR3 is TGTGCCAGCAGTTCCCGGGGGCTAGAGGACACTGAAGCTTTCTTT.